The rows below give T cell receptor beta chains drawn from one sample of a study of blood T cell repertoires in COVID-19. Assay used: immunoSEQ multiplex PCR; TCRdb lists only in-frame clones, some missing. The sample shows 400,000 to 550,000 clones, 87% of them seen only once. The specimen was PBMCs or T cells enriched from blood (not recorded which). The source of these receptors is a woman aged 18-29 years with acute COVID-19. CDR3s include the opening cysteine and the closing phenylalanine or tryptophan. Fields, in order: J gene, clone size, D gene, V gene, CDR3 protein, CDR3 DNA. A D gene is named only where the DNA matches it firmly. Rows give clone size only sometimes, using once, few, many, or a class for an expanded clone.

j_gene: TRBJ2-1; abundance: NA; d_gene: TRBD1; v_gene: TRBV7-9; CDR3aa: CASSPAGQGVAIINNEQFF; CDR3nt: TGTGCCAGCAGCCCGGCCGGCCAGGGGGTGGCGATCATCAACAATGAGCAGTTCTTC
j_gene: TRBJ2-7; abundance: NA; d_gene: TRBD2; v_gene: TRBV2; CDR3aa: CASIGLAPHEQYF; CDR3nt: TGTGCCAGCATTGGACTAGCTCCCCACGAGCAGTACTTC
j_gene: TRBJ2-1; abundance: NA; d_gene: TRBD1; v_gene: TRBV29-1; CDR3aa: CSARGQGGYEQFF; CDR3nt: TGCAGCGCCCGGGGACAGGGCGGGTATGAGCAGTTCTTC
j_gene: TRBJ1-1; abundance: NA; d_gene: TRBD1; v_gene: TRBV7-9; CDR3aa: CASSLLQGAGTEAFF; CDR3nt: TGTGCCAGCAGCTTGCTTCAGGGGGCCGGCACTGAAGCTTTCTTT
j_gene: TRBJ2-7; abundance: once; d_gene: NA; v_gene: TRBV28; CDR3aa: CASTPTNSYEQYF; CDR3nt: TGTGCCAGCACCCCGACAAACTCCTACGAGCAGTACTTC
j_gene: TRBJ2-2; abundance: NA; d_gene: NA; v_gene: TRBV4-1; CDR3aa: CASSPDARTAGELFF; CDR3nt: TGCGCCAGCAGCCCCGACGCGAGAACAGCCGGGGAGCTGTTTTTT
j_gene: TRBJ2-7; abundance: NA; d_gene: TRBD2; v_gene: TRBV7-6; CDR3aa: CASSPGGPEQYF; CDR3nt: TGTGCCAGCAGCCCGGGGGGGCCTGAGCAGTACTTC
j_gene: TRBJ2-1; abundance: NA; d_gene: NA; v_gene: TRBV7-3; CDR3aa: CASSHKLIDEQFF; CDR3nt: TGTGCCAGCAGCCACAAACTAATAGATGAGCAGTTCTTC
j_gene: TRBJ2-7; abundance: NA; d_gene: TRBD2; v_gene: TRBV27; CDR3aa: CASSPPSSGGAKQYF; CDR3nt: TGTGCCAGCAGTCCGCCGTCTAGCGGGGGGGCCAAGCAGTACTTC
j_gene: TRBJ2-2; abundance: NA; d_gene: NA; v_gene: TRBV18; CDR3aa: CASSPRGTGELFF; CDR3nt: TGTGCCAGCTCACCGAGAGGTACCGGGGAGCTGTTTTTT
j_gene: TRBJ1-5; abundance: NA; d_gene: TRBD1; v_gene: TRBV7-2; CDR3aa: CASSPEGGQINQPQHF; CDR3nt: TGTGCCAGCAGCCCGGAAGGGGGACAGATCAATCAGCCCCAGCATTTT
j_gene: TRBJ1-2; abundance: NA; d_gene: NA; v_gene: TRBV7-9; CDR3aa: CASSYNLAGYTF; CDR3nt: TGTGCCAGCAGCTACAATTTAGCTGGCTACACCTTC
j_gene: TRBJ1-4; abundance: NA; d_gene: NA; v_gene: TRBV18; CDR3aa: CASSPFGAGSNEKLFF; CDR3nt: TGTGCCAGCTCACCATTTGGGGCAGGGTCAAATGAAAAACTGTTTTTT
j_gene: TRBJ1-1; abundance: NA; d_gene: NA; v_gene: TRBV30; CDR3aa: CALWGVGGTEAFF; CDR3nt: TGTGCCTTGTGGGGGGTCGGGGGCACTGAAGCTTTCTTT
j_gene: TRBJ1-2; abundance: once; d_gene: NA; v_gene: TRBV9; CDR3aa: CASSVTGDDYGYTF; CDR3nt: TGTGCCAGCAGCGTGACAGGAGATGACTATGGCTACACCTTC
j_gene: TRBJ1-4; abundance: NA; d_gene: NA; v_gene: TRBV21-1; CDR3aa: CASSKGIQGSTNEKLFF; CDR3nt: TGTGCCAGCAGCAAAGGGATCCAGGGATCGACTAATGAAAAACTGTTTTTT
j_gene: TRBJ2-7; abundance: NA; d_gene: TRBD2; v_gene: TRBV25-1; CDR3aa: CASSDRWGGNEQYF; CDR3nt: TGTGCCAGCAGTGATCGGTGGGGGGGAAACGAGCAGTACTTC